These 30 T cell receptor beta chains were all obtained from the same sample, sequenced in a study of T cell repertoires in cytomegalovirus infection. TCRdb called the reads again in MiXCR, with one record for every CDR3 protein. The sample yields 57,000 or so distinct CDR3 sequences, 25% to 40% seen once. What these receptors recognize is not known. The sequenced sample was PBMCs, sequenced either directly or after in vitro stimulation (not recorded which). These TCRs come from a human donor in good health (CMV status not recorded). Some clones in this sample may be carry-over from other donors' samples.

The rearrangement joins TRBV5-5 to TRBJ2-5; 9 bases agree with TRBD1. Germline V gene data show CDR1 as SGHKS and CDR2 as YYEKEE (reference sequence). The length of the CDR3 is 15 residues. Trimming removed 4 bases from V and 3 bases from J; junction bases left unmatched: 7. In DNA form, the CDR3 reads TGTGCCAGCAGCCTGAGGACAGGGGCAAAAGAGACCCAGTACTTC. Its protein is CASSLRTGAKETQYF. Drawing the rest from reference TRBV5-5 and TRBJ2-5, the complete variable domain is DAGVTQSPTHLIKTRGQQVTLRCSPISGHKSVSWYQQVLGQGPQFIFQYYEKEERGRGNFPDRFSARQFPNYSSELNVNALLLGDSALYLCASSLRTGAKETQYFGPGTRLLVL.

There are a few counts of this clonotype. The chain couples TRBV12-3 or TRBV12-4 to TRBJ2-3; D uncertain. V lost 4 bases and J lost 3, with 8 bases in between. The CDR3 contains 13 residues. The CDR3 coding sequence is TGTGCCAGCAGTTACGGTGGAACAGATACGCAGTATTTT. Translating it yields CASSYGGTDTQYF.

J is TRBJ2-2 and V is TRBV4-1; a weak D match, TRBD2 (6 bases). The CDR3 is 15 residues long. V lost 4 bases and J 5 bases, leaving 14 bases between the germline ends. Germline V lookup: CDR1 MGHRA, CDR2 YSYEKL. The CDR3 DNA follows: TGCGCCAGCAGCCTTAGCGGAGCTAGTACCGGGGAGCTGTTTTTT. This codes for CASSLSGASTGELFF.

This clonotype appeared a few times. The chain employs TRBV19 and TRBJ2-7; TRBD1 matches at 10 bases. Germline V CDR1 and CDR2: LNHDA, SQIVND (reference sequence). The CDR3 spans 14 residues. The V segment lost 5 bases and the J segment 10 bases; nucleotides outside the gene matches: 11. Here the CDR3 reads CASSEPGQGYLQYF. CDR3 bases: TGTGCCAGTAGTGAACCGGGACAGGGGTACCTCCAGTACTTC. The complete variable domain, with remaining parts taken from reference TRBV19 and TRBJ2-7, reads DGGITQSPKYLFRKEGQNVTLSCEQNLNHDAMYWYRQDPGQGLRLIYYSQIVNDFQKGDIAEGYSVSREKKESFPLTVTSAQKNPTAFYLCASSEPGQGYLQYFGPGTRLTVT.

The chain joins TRBV2 to TRBJ1-1; 8 nucleotides agree with TRBD1. V was pared by 6 bases and J by 10 bases, with 7 bases of the junction left unmatched. Germline CDR1 SNHLY, CDR2 FYNNEI. The CDR3 consists of 12 residues. The CDR3 region is CASSVRGQGAFF. The CDR3 DNA follows: TGTGCCAGCAGCGTCAGGGGGCAAGGAGCTTTCTTT. Combining the CDR3 with reference TRBV2 and TRBJ1-1 gives the whole variable domain EPEVTQTPSHQVTQMGQEVILRCVPISNHLYFYWYRQILGQKVEFLVSFYNNEISEKSEIFDDQFSVERPDGSNFTLKIRSTKLEDSAMYFCASSVRGQGAFFGQGTRLTVV.

This chain links TRBV7-2 with TRBJ2-4; D unclear. With 5 bases removed from V and 2 bases from J, the gap between germline ends came to 1 base. The germline gives CDR1 SGHTA, CDR2 FQGNSA. This CDR3 is 11 amino acids long. CDR3 bases: TGTGCCAGCAGCCCCAAAAACATTCAGTACTTC. Amino acid sequence: CASSPKNIQYF. Using reference TRBV7-2 and TRBJ2-4 for the parts outside the CDR3, the full variable domain is GAGVSQSPSNKVTEKGKDVELRCDPISGHTALYWYRQSLGQGLEFLIYFQGNSAPDKSGLPSDRFSAERTGGSVSTLTIQRTQQEDSAVYLCASSPKNIQYFGAGTRLSVL.

In this sample, this clonotype turned up many times. The chain couples TRBV7-2 to TRBJ2-7; 7 nucleotides align to TRBD1. From germline, CDR1 is SGHTA and CDR2 FQGNSA. The CDR3 has 14 amino acids. J was trimmed by 3 bases and V by 5 bases; bases with no gene match: 7. CDR3 bases: TGTGCCAGCAGCATACGGGACAGTCTCTACGAGCAGTACTTC. Translating gives CASSIRDSLYEQYF.

This CDR3 is CASSYGYEQYF. The CDR3 DNA reads as TGTGCCAGCTCTTACGGCTACGAGCAGTACTTC. The gene calls are TRBV12-3 or TRBV12-4 and TRBJ2-7; no clear D. Trimming pared 8 bases from V and 3 bases from J, leaving 8 bases between. The CDR3 consists of 11 residues.

This chain connects TRBV7-8 to TRBJ2-7; D uncertain. The V end was cut by 2 bases, the J end by 4 bases, with 6 bases between. This CDR3 spans 12 amino acids. In germline, CDR1 is SGHVS, CDR2 FQNEAQ. The CDR3 is CASSLPPYEQYF. The CDR3 nucleotides read TGTGCCAGCAGCTTACCCCCTTACGAGCAGTACTTC.

The chain combines TRBV5-6 with TRBJ1-3; 8 nucleotides align to TRBD1. The CDR3 consists of 14 residues. The V and J ends lost 4 bases and 2 bases, in that order; junction bases with no gene match: 2. Looked up from germline, CDR1 is SGHDT and CDR2 is YYEEEE. Written as DNA, the CDR3 is TGTGCCAGCAGCCGGGACAGGACTGGAAACACCATATATTTT. Its translation is CASSRDRTGNTIYF. Full variable domain (remainder filled in from reference TRBV5-6 and TRBJ1-3): DAGVTQSPTHLIKTRGQQVTLRCSPKSGHDTVSWYQQALGQGPQFIFQYYEEEERQRGNFPDRFSGHQFPNYSSELNVNALLLGDSALYLCASSRDRTGNTIYFGEGSWLTVV.

The chain recombines TRBV27 with TRBJ1-1, with D possibly TRBD1 on 6 matching bases. The V end was cut by 0 bases, the J end by 7 bases, with 12 bases between. The CDR3 sequence is 14 residues long. Germline V lookup: CDR1 MNHEY, CDR2 SMNVEV (reference sequence). CDR3: CASSLSWGLVEAFF. The CDR3 region has the DNA TGTGCCAGCAGTTTATCGTGGGGGCTAGTTGAAGCTTTCTTT.

The chain is built from TRBV2 and TRBJ2-5, with D unclear. CDR1 and CDR2 (germline): SNHLY, FYNNEI. Trimming removed 5 bases from V and 7 bases from J, with 8 bases in between. There are 11 residues in the CDR3. The CDR3 DNA follows: TGTGCCAGCAGTCCCCCCGGGACCCAGTACTTC. Protein: CASSPPGTQYF.

The rearrangement uses TRBV4-2 and TRBJ1-1, with a tentative D call TRBD1 (5 bases). This CDR3 has 16 residues. Trimming cost V 0 bases and J 1 base, with 12 bases left between them. CDR1 is LGHNA, CDR2 YNFKEQ, per germline. CDR3 sequence (DNA): TGTGCCAGCAGCCAAGATTTTGAGGGGCGGAACACTGAAGCTTTCTTT. It yields the protein CASSQDFEGRNTEAFF.

The J gene is TRBJ2-2, the V gene TRBV19, with D uncertain. Looked up from germline, CDR1 is LNHDA and CDR2 is SQIVND (reference sequence). Trimming shortened V by 6 bases and J by 1 base, and 9 bases separated the two germline ends. This CDR3 region has 14 residues. The CDR3 region has the DNA TGTGCCAGTAGGCCTAACCTGAACACCGGGGAGCTGTTTTTT. Translated: CASRPNLNTGELFF. Together with reference TRBV19 and TRBJ2-2, the CDR3 gives the full variable domain: DGGITQSPKYLFRKEGQNVTLSCEQNLNHDAMYWYRQDPGQGLRLIYYSQIVNDFQKGDIAEGYSVSREKKESFPLTVTSAQKNPTAFYLCASRPNLNTGELFFGEGSRLTVL.

In its sample, this clonotype was seen many times. The chain combines TRBV6-2 or TRBV6-3 with TRBJ2-1, with D perhaps TRBD1 (6 bases). Trimming removed 7 bases from V and 3 bases from J, with 19 bases in between. Germline V CDR1 and CDR2: MNHEY, SVGEGT. The CDR3 has 16 amino acids. CDR3 sequence: CASTVGLWGLYNEQFF. CDR3 bases: TGTGCCAGCACCGTAGGACTCTGGGGGCTCTACAATGAGCAGTTCTTC.

This chain uses TRBV19 with TRBJ2-5; no reliable D call. This CDR3 comprises 13 residues. Germline CDR1 and CDR2: LNHDA and SQIVND (reference sequence). Between the trimmed V and J ends, which lost 8 bases and 1 base, there was a span of 11 bases. In nucleotides, the CDR3 is TGTGCCAGTTCACAAGGAATCCAAGAGACCCAGTACTTC. Its translation: CASSQGIQETQYF.

V and J are TRBV10-3 and TRBJ2-7; TRBD2 might be the D (6 bases). Looked up from germline, CDR1 is ENHRY and CDR2 is SYGVKD. The V and J ends lost 5 bases and 7 bases respectively, with 9 bases between them. The CDR3 has 11 residues. The CDR3 sequence: CAISPAGEQYF. CDR3 in DNA: TGTGCCATCAGTCCGGCGGGGGAGCAGTACTTC.

In this sample, this clonotype turned up once. This chain links TRBV4-2 with TRBJ2-7, with TRBD1 matching 10 bases. Trimming removed 4 bases from V and 4 bases from J; junction bases left unmatched: 7. The CDR3 spans 15 residues. Germline lookup yields CDR1 LGHNA and CDR2 YNFKEQ. CDR3 sequence: CASSLGTGERYEQYF. The CDR3 nucleotides are TGTGCCAGCAGCCTCGGGACAGGGGAACGGTACGAGCAGTACTTC.

This clonotype was seen only a few times. The J gene is TRBJ2-1, the V gene TRBV27; TRBD2 matches 9 bases. J gave up 4 bases and V 2 bases, and 9 bases lay outside the gene matches. The CDR3 extends over 17 amino acids. Germline assignment: CDR1 MNHEY and CDR2 SMNVEV (reference sequence). The CDR3 DNA reads as TGTGCCAGCAGTTTAAGGGCGGGAGGGGCCCCATACAATGAGCAGTTCTTC. Translation gives CASSLRAGGAPYNEQFF.

This clonotype was counted a few times. The chain is built from TRBV4-2 and TRBJ2-1, with D possibly being TRBD2 (7 bases). The CDR3 is 19 residues long. The germline gives CDR1 LGHNA, CDR2 YNFKEQ. Trimming stripped 0 bases from V and 3 bases from J, with 21 bases between. This CDR3 reads CASSQEGGLGGAVYNEQFF. Written as DNA, the CDR3 is TGTGCCAGCAGCCAAGAGGGCGGGTTGGGGGGGGCCGTCTACAATGAGCAGTTCTTC.

The V and J genes are TRBV7-2 and TRBJ2-2; no firm D call. V was shortened by 3 bases and J by 4 bases, with 6 bases between the two germline ends. CDR3 length: 13 residues. Looked up from germline, CDR1 is SGHTA and CDR2 is FQGNSA. The CDR3 nucleotides read TGTGCCAGCAGCTTTCGTGGCACCGGGGAGCTGTTTTTT. Translated: CASSFRGTGELFF.

This chain joins TRBV7-2 and TRBJ1-4; perhaps TRBD1 as D (6 bases). Germline lookup yields CDR1 SGHTA and CDR2 FQGNSA. V dropped 5 bases and J dropped 14 bases, with 12 bases sitting between them. The CDR3 is 11 residues long. As DNA, the CDR3 is TGTGCCAGCAGCCGGGGGGGCCCCCTGTTTTTT. Its protein is CASSRGGPLFF.

This clonotype has only a few counts. The gene calls are TRBV20-1 and TRBJ2-1; TRBD2 matches 8 bases. In germline, CDR1 is DFQATT, CDR2 SNEGSKA (reference sequence). V dropped 1 base and J dropped 0; count of bases not matched to a gene: 14. The length of the CDR3 is 19 residues. In DNA, the CDR3 is TGCAGTGCTAGAGCCGCCAGACAAGAGAGCGGGAGCTCCTACAATGAGCAGTTCTTC. The encoded protein is CSARAARQESGSSYNEQFF.

This chain links TRBV12-3 or TRBV12-4 with TRBJ2-3; 9 nucleotides line up with TRBD2. This CDR3 spans 13 amino acids. J lost 9 bases, V lost 7 bases, and 8 bases had no gene match. CDR3 protein: CASNLAGSGTQYF. As DNA, the CDR3 is TGTGCCAGCAACCTAGCGGGGTCCGGGACGCAGTATTTT.

This clonotype turned up a few times. The genes are TRBV12-3 or TRBV12-4 and TRBJ2-1; 8 bases line up with TRBD1. The CDR3 spans 15 residues. The ends lost 5 bases at V and 7 bases at J; junction bases unmatched: 10. The CDR3 spells CASSLPDRVGNEQFF. In DNA, the CDR3 is TGTGCCAGCAGTCTTCCGGACAGGGTAGGGAATGAGCAGTTCTTC.

Only a few counts were recorded for this clonotype. This chain uses TRBV11-2 with TRBJ2-1, with D possibly being TRBD1 or TRBD2 (6 bases each). The V gene lost 7 bases and the J gene lost 9 bases, with 13 bases spanning the gap. The CDR3 extends over 12 amino acids. Germline assignment: CDR1 SGHAT and CDR2 FQNNGV. CDR3 in amino acids: CASTPEGGEQFF. The DNA of the CDR3 is TGTGCCAGCACCCCTGAGGGGGGTGAGCAGTTCTTC.

In its sample, this clonotype was seen many times. The J gene is TRBJ1-2, the V gene TRBV11-2; 8 positions agree with TRBD1. The J segment lost 4 bases and the V segment lost 5 bases, leaving 6 bases of the junction unmatched. CDR1 and CDR2 (germline): SGHAT, FQNNGV. CDR3 length equals 14 residues. Here the CDR3 DNA reads TGTGCCAGCAGCCTCGTAGGGACAGGCTATGGCTACACCTTC. Protein: CASSLVGTGYGYTF.

This clonotype turned up a few times. The chain joins TRBV12-3 or TRBV12-4 to TRBJ2-7, with no clear D. Trimming shortened V by 2 bases and J by 5 bases, and 7 bases separated the two germline ends. The CDR3 has 12 residues. The CDR3 region has the DNA TGTGCCAGCAGTTTATTCCACGACGAGCAGTACTTC. Protein: CASSLFHDEQYF.

The table lists this clonotype with a few counts. The J gene is TRBJ1-2, the V gene TRBV6-8; D gene unclear. V was shortened by 0 bases and J by 2 bases, with 7 bases between the two germline ends. From germline, CDR1 is MNHGY and CDR2 SAAAGT. This CDR3 contains 14 residues. The CDR3 spells CASSYSMGNYGYTF. CDR3 DNA sequence: TGTGCCAGCAGTTACTCCATGGGCAACTATGGCTACACCTTC.

This rearrangement joins TRBV4-1 to TRBJ2-3, with 8 bases aligning to TRBD1. Germline-derived CDR1 and CDR2 are MGHRA and YSYEKL. CDR3 length: 14 residues. J lost 4 bases, V lost 6 bases, and 6 bases had no gene match. For the CDR3, the DNA is TGCGCCAGCAGTAACAGGGGGGAATCAGATACGCAGTATTTT. It translates to CASSNRGESDTQYF.